The sequence of this TCR beta chain was determined in a study of T cell responses to AZD1222 COVID-19 vaccine. Study-level background: The analysis combined second doses at about 4 or about 12 weeks. Study-level findings and limits: Repertoires in all cases were sampled only once the peak T cell response had passed. Spike-specific TCR depth and breadth grew after two AZD1222 doses.

Method: immunoSEQ multiplex PCR; TCRdb's copy keeps in-frame clones and lacks some. The data show approximately 150,000 clones, about nine tenths seen once. Germline V gene sequence: CDR1 MNHEY, CDR2 SVGAGI. This CDR3 is 15 amino acids long. Trimming stripped 0 bases from V and 0 bases from J, with 6 bases between. A word on this clone: Antigen: not known.

Sample: peripheral blood, taken on day 0 of AZD1222 vaccination. The chain employs TRBV6-5 and TRBJ1-3; no clear D gene. The clonotype comes from an adult in good health. The CDR3 DNA is TGTGCCAGCAGTTACTCAGGATTCTCTGGAAACACCATATATTTT. Protein sequence: CASSYSGFSGNTIYF.